This T cell receptor (beta chain) was identified during a study of OX40 agonist ivuxolimab in advanced cancers. CDR1 is LNHDA, CDR2 SQIVND, per germline (reference sequence). The CDR3 loop spans 15 amino acids. V was pared by 4 bases and J by 4 bases, with 16 bases between. Sequencing used immunoSEQ multiplex PCR; TCRdb keeps in-frame clones, though not all of them. The sample consists of 90,000 to 95,000 clones, around 87% of them appearing once. The chain combines TRBV19 with TRBJ2-5; D perhaps matches TRBD1 (5 bases). This TCR was recovered from an adult with an advanced solid tumor such as melanoma, head and neck, liver or kidney cancer. The material was CD4+ or CD8+ T cells sorted from blood, obtained in a trial of the OX40 agonist ivuxolimab. The CDR3 here is CASSNRVGVPETQYF. The CDR3, as DNA: TGTGCCAGTAGTAACCGGGTAGGGGTCCCAGAGACCCAGTACTTC.